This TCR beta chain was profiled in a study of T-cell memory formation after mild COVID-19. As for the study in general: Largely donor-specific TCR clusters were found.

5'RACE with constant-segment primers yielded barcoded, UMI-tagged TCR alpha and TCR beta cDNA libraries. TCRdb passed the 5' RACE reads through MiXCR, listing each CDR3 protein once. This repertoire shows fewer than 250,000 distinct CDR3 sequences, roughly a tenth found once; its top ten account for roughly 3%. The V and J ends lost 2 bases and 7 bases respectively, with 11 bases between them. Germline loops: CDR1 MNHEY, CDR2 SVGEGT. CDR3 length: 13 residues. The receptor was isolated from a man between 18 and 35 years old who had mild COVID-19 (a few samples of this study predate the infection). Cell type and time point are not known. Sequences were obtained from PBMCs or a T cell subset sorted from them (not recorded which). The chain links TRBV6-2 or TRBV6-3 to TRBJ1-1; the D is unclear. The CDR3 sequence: CASSYGEWSEAFF. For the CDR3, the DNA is TGTGCCAGCAGTTACGGCGAATGGAGTGAAGCTTTCTTT.